The 17 T cell receptor beta chains given below trace back to one sample, sequenced in a study of shared clonotypes between healthy human individuals. Clones were sequenced by immunoSEQ multiplex PCR, and TCRdb holds only the in-frame ones, with some missing. The data hold about 680,000 clones, with around 72% observed a single time. Material: memory CD4+ T cells sorted from blood. Indicated subset: CD45RA-negative fraction. Every receptor here comes from a woman aged 25 to 45 in good health.

The V call is TRBV19, the J call TRBJ1-1; D call uncertain. V was pared by 7 bases and J by 0 bases, with 6 bases between. The CDR3 runs 12 residues. Per the germline V gene, CDR1 is LNHDA and CDR2 is SQIVND (reference sequence). The CDR3 sequence: CASKQLNTEAFF. The CDR3, as DNA: TGTGCCAGTAAGCAGTTGAACACTGAAGCTTTCTTT. The full variable domain, rest sourced from reference TRBV19 and TRBJ1-1, is DGGITQSPKYLFRKEGQNVTLSCEQNLNHDAMYWYRQDPGQGLRLIYYSQIVNDFQKGDIAEGYSVSREKKESFPLTVTSAQKNPTAFYLCASKQLNTEAFFGQGTRLTVV.

The chain joins TRBV5-4 to TRBJ2-1; TRBD2 matches 8 bases. CDR3 length equals 15 residues. The V gene's germline CDR1 is SGHNT and CDR2 YYREEE (reference sequence). V gave up 3 bases and J gave up 9 bases; unmatched junction bases: 11. The CDR3 nucleotides are TGTGCCAGCAGCTCTGGCGGGGGGACGAGTGGTGAGCAGTTCTTC. As protein: CASSSGGGTSGEQFF.

The chain is built from TRBV10-1 and TRBJ1-3; no reliable D call. The ends were cut back, 10 bases at V and 2 bases at J, with 27 bases in the middle. Germline V lookup: CDR1 WNHNN, CDR2 SYGVQD (reference sequence). The CDR3 extends over 18 amino acids. This CDR3 is CATSLDRSVGSTGNTIYF. The CDR3 nucleotides are TGCGCCACCTCCCTGGATCGCTCCGTGGGAAGTACTGGAAACACCATATATTTT.

The gene calls are TRBV10-1 and TRBJ1-2; TRBD1 is a possible D gene (6 bases). Looked up from germline, CDR1 is WNHNN and CDR2 is SYGVQD (reference sequence). The CDR3 extends over 14 amino acids. V lost 5 bases to trimming and J lost 8 bases, with 18 bases between them. CDR3 residues: CASSPRGISSGYTF. CDR3 coding DNA: TGCGCCAGCAGTCCTAGGGGGATCTCGAGCGGCTACACCTTC.

The genes are TRBV5-6 and TRBJ1-2; no clear D. CDR3 length: 12 residues. The V end was cut by 0 bases, the J end by 8 bases, with 8 bases between. Per the germline V gene, CDR1 is SGHDT and CDR2 is YYEEEE. In nucleotides, the CDR3 is TGTGCCAGCAGCTTGGCCCGGGAAGGCTACACCTTC. This gives the protein CASSLAREGYTF. Together with reference TRBV5-6 and TRBJ1-2, the CDR3 gives the full variable domain: DAGVTQSPTHLIKTRGQQVTLRCSPKSGHDTVSWYQQALGQGPQFIFQYYEEEERQRGNFPDRFSGHQFPNYSSELNVNALLLGDSALYLCASSLAREGYTFGSGTRLTVV.

The chain has TRBV7-8 and TRBJ2-2; tentatively, D is TRBD1 or TRBD2 (5 bases each). Trimming left V 4 bases short and J 1 base short, with 10 bases between. Germline CDR1 is SGHVS and CDR2 is FQNEAQ. The length of the CDR3 is 15 residues. For the CDR3, the DNA is TGTGCCAGCAGCTCGGGACGGTGGAACACCGGGGAGCTGTTTTTT. As protein: CASSSGRWNTGELFF.

The V call is TRBV10-1, the J call TRBJ2-7; D tentatively fits TRBD1 or TRBD2 (5 bases each). Looked up from germline, CDR1 is WNHNN and CDR2 is SYGVQD (reference sequence). Trimming stripped 6 bases from V and 2 bases from J, with 11 bases between. The CDR3 runs 13 residues. CDR3 bases: TGCGCCAGCAGCCGGGACGTTGCCTACGAGCAGTACTTC. It translates to CASSRDVAYEQYF.

This clone has only a few counts. This sample also contains other DNA sequences that code for the same CDR3. V gene TRBV18 combines with J gene TRBJ2-7; 9 nucleotides line up with TRBD2. The V segment lost 3 bases and the J segment 1 base; nucleotides outside the gene matches: 1. The germline V gene encodes CDR1 KGHSH and CDR2 LQKENI. The CDR3 totals 14 residues. DNA for the CDR3: TGTGCCAGCTCACCTAGCGGGAGTTCCTACGAGCAGTACTTC. The encoded protein is CASSPSGSSYEQYF.

The chain couples TRBV27 to TRBJ2-2, with D possibly being TRBD2 (6 bases). V lost 0 bases to trimming and J lost 5 bases, with 10 bases between them. Per the germline V gene, CDR1 is MNHEY and CDR2 is SMNVEV (reference sequence). This CDR3 comprises 15 residues. Here the CDR3 DNA reads TGTGCCAGCAGTTTATCCCGGGAGTCGACCGGGGAGCTGTTTTTT. It translates to CASSLSRESTGELFF.

The CDR3 coding sequence is TGTGCCGCTCATTCTAACTATGGCTACACCTTC. Protein product: CAAHSNYGYTF. The chain combines TRBV28 with TRBJ1-2; D not resolved. Germline lookup yields CDR1 MDHEN and CDR2 SYDVKM. This CDR3 has 11 amino acids. V gave up 11 bases and J gave up 0 bases, with 7 bases separating them.

This clone occurred a few times. The chain combines TRBV6-5 with TRBJ2-5; TRBD2 agrees at 16 bases. The ends lost 9 bases at V and 4 bases at J; junction bases unmatched: 5. CDR1 is MNHEY, CDR2 SVGAGI, per germline. The CDR3 sequence is 15 residues long. The CDR3 region is CASGTSGRAGETQYF. The CDR3 nucleotides read TGTGCCAGTGGGACTAGCGGGAGGGCCGGAGAGACCCAGTACTTC.

This chain connects TRBV19 to TRBJ2-3; 9 positions agree with TRBD2. Germline CDR1 reads LNHDA; CDR2 reads SQIVND (reference sequence). The CDR3 has 15 amino acids. Trimming removed 5 bases from V and 2 bases from J; junction bases left unmatched: 5. The CDR3 is CASSLLAGPTDTQYF. CDR3 DNA sequence: TGTGCCAGTAGTCTGCTAGCGGGACCCACAGATACGCAGTATTTT.

J is TRBJ2-3 and V is TRBV19; TRBD2 aligns across 7 bases. Germline V lookup: CDR1 LNHDA, CDR2 SQIVND (reference sequence). J gave up 2 bases and V 6 bases, and 11 bases lay outside the gene matches. CDR3 length: 16 amino acids. For the CDR3, the DNA is TGTGCCAGTAGGAAGCGAGAGCGGGACTCCACAGATACGCAGTATTTT. Its translation: CASRKRERDSTDTQYF. Combining the CDR3 with reference TRBV19 and TRBJ2-3 gives the whole variable domain DGGITQSPKYLFRKEGQNVTLSCEQNLNHDAMYWYRQDPGQGLRLIYYSQIVNDFQKGDIAEGYSVSREKKESFPLTVTSAQKNPTAFYLCASRKRERDSTDTQYFGPGTRLTVL.

The rearrangement joins TRBV28 to TRBJ1-1, with a tentative D call TRBD1 (5 bases). The CDR3 runs to 18 residues. Germline lookup yields CDR1 MDHEN and CDR2 SYDVKM. Trimming pared 4 bases from V and 4 bases from J, leaving 25 bases between. As DNA, the CDR3 is TGTGCCAGCAGTTCTCTCGGGTGGCCGGGGGTCCGGGTCACTGAAGCTTTCTTT. Translated: CASSSLGWPGVRVTEAFF. Supplemented by reference TRBV28 and TRBJ1-1, the full variable domain reads DVKVTQSSRYLVKRTGEKVFLECVQDMDHENMFWYRQDPGLGLRLIYFSYDVKMKEKGDIPEGYSVSREKKERFSLILESASTNQTSMYLCASSSLGWPGVRVTEAFFGQGTRLTVV.

The rearrangement links TRBV18 to TRBJ2-5; 9 bases agree with TRBD1. Trimming took 2 bases from V and 2 from J; bases not matched to a gene: 6. This CDR3 is 16 amino acids long. The germline V gene encodes CDR1 KGHSH and CDR2 LQKENI. CDR3 sequence: CASSPSGTGTQETQYF. The DNA of the CDR3 is TGTGCCAGCTCACCATCCGGGACAGGGACTCAAGAGACCCAGTACTTC.

The chain recombines TRBV6-1 with TRBJ2-7; 9 positions match TRBD1. CDR3 length: 15 amino acids. The germline CDR1 and CDR2 sequences are MNHNS and SASEGT. The V segment lost 3 bases and the J segment 0 bases; nucleotides outside the gene matches: 3. CDR3 region: CASSEGQGTSYEQYF. CDR3 DNA: TGTGCCAGCAGTGAGGGACAGGGAACCTCCTACGAGCAGTACTTC.

This chain uses TRBV19 with TRBJ2-1; tentatively, D is TRBD2 (6 bases). The CDR3 extends over 17 amino acids. The germline V gene has CDR1 LNHDA and CDR2 SQIVND (reference sequence). With 8 bases removed from V and 0 bases from J, the gap between germline ends came to 20 bases. The CDR3 bases are TGTGCCAGTCTCCCCGGGCTCATGCGGGGCTCCTACAATGAGCAGTTCTTC. Translating it yields CASLPGLMRGSYNEQFF.